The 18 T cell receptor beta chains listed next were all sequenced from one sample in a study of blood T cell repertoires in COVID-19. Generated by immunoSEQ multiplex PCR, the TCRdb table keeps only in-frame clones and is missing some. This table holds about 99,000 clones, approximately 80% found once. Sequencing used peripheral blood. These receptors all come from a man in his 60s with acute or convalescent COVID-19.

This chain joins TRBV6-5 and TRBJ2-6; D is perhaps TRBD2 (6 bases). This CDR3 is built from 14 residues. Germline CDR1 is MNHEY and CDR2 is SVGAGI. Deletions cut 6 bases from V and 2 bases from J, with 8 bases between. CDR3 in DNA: TGTGCCAGCAGGACGGGGGCTGGGGCCAACGTCCTGACTTTC. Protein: CASRTGAGANVLTF.

This CDR3 reads CASSQDPTGREAFF. CDR3 coding DNA: TGCGCCAGCAGCCAAGATCCCACAGGCCGTGAAGCTTTCTTT. V gene TRBV4-1 combines with J gene TRBJ1-1; perhaps TRBD1 as D (5 bases). Germline loops: CDR1 MGHRA, CDR2 YSYEKL. CDR3 length equals 14 residues. Deletions cut 0 bases from V and 7 bases from J, with 12 bases between.

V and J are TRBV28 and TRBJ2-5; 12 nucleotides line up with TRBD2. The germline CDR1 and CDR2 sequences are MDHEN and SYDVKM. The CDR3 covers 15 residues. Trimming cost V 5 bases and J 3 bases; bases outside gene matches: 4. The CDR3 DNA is TGTGCCAGCAGTCACAGGACTAGCGGGGAAGAGACCCAGTACTTC. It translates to CASSHRTSGEETQYF.

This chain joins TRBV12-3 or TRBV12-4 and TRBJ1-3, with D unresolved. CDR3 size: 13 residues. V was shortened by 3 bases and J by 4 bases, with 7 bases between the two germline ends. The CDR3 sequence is CASSLRVGNTIYF. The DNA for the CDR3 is TGTGCCAGCAGTTTGAGGGTAGGAAACACCATATATTTT.

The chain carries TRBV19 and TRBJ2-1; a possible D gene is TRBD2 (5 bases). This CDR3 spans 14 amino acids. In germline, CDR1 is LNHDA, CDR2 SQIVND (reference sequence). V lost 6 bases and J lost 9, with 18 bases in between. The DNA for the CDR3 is TGTGCCAGTAGCCTCACTAGAGAGCGATCTGAGCAGTTCTTC. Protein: CASSLTRERSEQFF. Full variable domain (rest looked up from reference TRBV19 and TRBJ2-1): DGGITQSPKYLFRKEGQNVTLSCEQNLNHDAMYWYRQDPGQGLRLIYYSQIVNDFQKGDIAEGYSVSREKKESFPLTVTSAQKNPTAFYLCASSLTRERSEQFFGPGTRLTVL.

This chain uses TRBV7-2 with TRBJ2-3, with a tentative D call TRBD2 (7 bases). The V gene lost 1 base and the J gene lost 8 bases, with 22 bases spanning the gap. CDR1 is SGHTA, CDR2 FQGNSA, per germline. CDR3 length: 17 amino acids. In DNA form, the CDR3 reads TGTGCCAGCAGCTTAGGGCTAGCGGACCTAGGGGGAATTACGCAGTATTTT. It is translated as CASSLGLADLGGITQYF.

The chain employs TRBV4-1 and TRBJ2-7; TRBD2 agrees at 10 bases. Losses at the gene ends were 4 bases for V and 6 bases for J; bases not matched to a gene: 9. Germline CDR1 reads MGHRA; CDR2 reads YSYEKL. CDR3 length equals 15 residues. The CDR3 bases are TGCGCCAGCAGCCCCCGGGTAGCGGGAGGCTCCGAGCAGTACTTC. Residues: CASSPRVAGGSEQYF.

CDR3 amino acids: CATTGPGGIQYF. The CDR3 nucleotides are TGTGCCACCACCGGGCCCGGGGGCATTCAGTACTTC. The chain couples TRBV24-1 to TRBJ2-4; tentative D call: TRBD2 (6 bases). The CDR3 length is 12 residues. V dropped 8 bases and J dropped 9 bases, with 13 bases sitting between them. Germline-derived CDR1 and CDR2 are KGHDR and SFDVKD.

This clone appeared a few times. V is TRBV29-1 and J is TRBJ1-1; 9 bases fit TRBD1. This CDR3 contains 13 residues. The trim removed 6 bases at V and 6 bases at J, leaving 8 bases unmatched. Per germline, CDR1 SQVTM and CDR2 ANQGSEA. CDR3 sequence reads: CSVTGTGRPEAFF. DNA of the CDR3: TGCAGCGTGACCGGGACAGGGAGGCCTGAAGCTTTCTTT.

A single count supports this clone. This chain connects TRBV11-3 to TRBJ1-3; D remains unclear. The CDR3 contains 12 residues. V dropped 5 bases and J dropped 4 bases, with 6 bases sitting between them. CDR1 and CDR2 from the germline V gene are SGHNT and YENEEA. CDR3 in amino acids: CASSPRGNTIYF. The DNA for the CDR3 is TGTGCCAGCAGCCCCAGGGGAAACACCATATATTTT.

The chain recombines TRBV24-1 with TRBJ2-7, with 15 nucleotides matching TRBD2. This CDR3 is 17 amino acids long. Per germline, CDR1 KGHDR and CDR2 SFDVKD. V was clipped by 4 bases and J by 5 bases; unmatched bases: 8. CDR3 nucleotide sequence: TGTGCCACCAGTGACTCCGGGACTAGCGGGAGGAGGGACGAGCAGTACGTC. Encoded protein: CATSDSGTSGRRDEQYV.

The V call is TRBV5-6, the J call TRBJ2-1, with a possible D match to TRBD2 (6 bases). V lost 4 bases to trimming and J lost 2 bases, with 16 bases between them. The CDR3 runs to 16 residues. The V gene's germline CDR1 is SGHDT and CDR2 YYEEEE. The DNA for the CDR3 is TGTGCCAGCAGCCTGGTCGTAGCGGAACCCTACAATGAGCAGTTCTTC. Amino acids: CASSLVVAEPYNEQFF.

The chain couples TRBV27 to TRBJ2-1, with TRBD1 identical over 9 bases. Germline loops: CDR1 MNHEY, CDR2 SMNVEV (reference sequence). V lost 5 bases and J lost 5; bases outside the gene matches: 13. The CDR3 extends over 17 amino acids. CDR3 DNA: TGTGCCAGCAGTCAGGGACAGGGACGAGTGGCACACAATGAGCAGTTCTTC. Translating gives CASSQGQGRVAHNEQFF.

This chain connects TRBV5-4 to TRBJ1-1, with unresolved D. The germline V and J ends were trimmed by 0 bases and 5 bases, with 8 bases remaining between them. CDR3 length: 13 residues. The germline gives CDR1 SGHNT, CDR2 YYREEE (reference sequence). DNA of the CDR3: TGTGCCAGCAGCTTGGACAGCGGGACTGAAGCTTTCTTT. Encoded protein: CASSLDSGTEAFF.

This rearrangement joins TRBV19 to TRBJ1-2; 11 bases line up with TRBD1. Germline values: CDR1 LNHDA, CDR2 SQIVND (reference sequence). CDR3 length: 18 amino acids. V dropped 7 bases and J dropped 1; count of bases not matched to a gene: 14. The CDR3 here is CASTYSGTGGGDNYGYTF. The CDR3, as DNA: TGTGCCAGTACCTACTCCGGGACAGGGGGTGGAGATAACTATGGCTACACCTTC.

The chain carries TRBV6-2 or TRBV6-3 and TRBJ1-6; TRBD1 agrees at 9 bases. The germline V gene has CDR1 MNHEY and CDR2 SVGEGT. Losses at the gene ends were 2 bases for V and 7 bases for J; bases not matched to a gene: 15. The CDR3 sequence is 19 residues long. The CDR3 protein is CASSYDRTGVPLRNSPLHF. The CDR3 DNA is TGTGCCAGCAGTTACGATCGGACAGGGGTCCCCTTACGAAATTCACCCCTCCACTTT.

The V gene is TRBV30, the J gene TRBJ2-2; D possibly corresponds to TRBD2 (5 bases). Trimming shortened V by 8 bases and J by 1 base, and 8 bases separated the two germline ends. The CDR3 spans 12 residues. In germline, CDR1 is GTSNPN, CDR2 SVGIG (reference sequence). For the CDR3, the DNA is TGTGCCCGAGGGCAGAACACCGGGGAGCTGTTTTTT. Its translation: CARGQNTGELFF.

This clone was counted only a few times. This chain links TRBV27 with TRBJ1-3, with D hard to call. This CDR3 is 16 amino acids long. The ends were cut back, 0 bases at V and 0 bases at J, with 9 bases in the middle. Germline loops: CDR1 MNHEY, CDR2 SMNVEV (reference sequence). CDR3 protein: CASSLSGGFSGNTIYF. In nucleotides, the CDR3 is TGTGCCAGCAGTTTATCGGGAGGCTTCTCTGGAAACACCATATATTTT.